These 6 T cell receptor beta chains were all obtained from the same sample, sequenced in a study of blood T cell repertoires in COVID-19. The assay was immunoSEQ multiplex PCR, and TCRdb's table has in-frame clones only and misses some. This table holds approximately 100,000 clones, roughly 91% found once. The sequenced sample was peripheral blood. These receptors were obtained from a human donor in a cohort sampled during active COVID-19.

The rearrangement joins TRBV7-9 to TRBJ1-1; D remains ambiguous. The CDR3 runs 14 residues. Germline V gene sequence: CDR1 SEHNR, CDR2 FQNEAQ (reference sequence). V lost 1 base and J 3 bases, leaving 9 bases between the germline ends. DNA of the CDR3: TGTGCCAGCAGCTTAGGGGAGGTTCACACTGAAGCTTTCTTT. Amino acids: CASSLGEVHTEAFF.

This chain links TRBV20-1 with TRBJ2-1; TRBD2 is a possible D gene (6 bases). CDR1 is DFQATT, CDR2 SNEGSKA, per germline (reference sequence). The CDR3 sequence is 11 residues long. The V gene lost 3 bases and the J gene lost 7 bases, with 7 bases spanning the gap. Written as DNA, the CDR3 is TGCAGTGCTAGCGGGGGAAATGAGCAGTTCTTC. The encoded protein is CSASGGNEQFF.

This sequence joins TRBV15 and TRBJ2-2; D call uncertain. The CDR3 loop spans 13 amino acids. CDR1 is LNHNV and CDR2 is YYDKDF in the germline V gene (reference sequence). Trimming pared 1 base from V and 6 bases from J, leaving 6 bases between. In DNA form, the CDR3 reads TGTGCCACCAGCAGAGCAGGCCCCGGGGAGCTGTTTTTT. It is translated as CATSRAGPGELFF.

Only one count was recorded for this clone. This chain links TRBV11-2 with TRBJ2-3; TRBD1 matches 8 bases. Germline assignment: CDR1 SGHAT and CDR2 FQNNGV. The CDR3 contains 16 residues. V trimming: 4 bases; J trimming: 4 bases; junction bases outside the gene matches: 10. The chain's CDR3 is CASSSRDRLPSDTQYF. The CDR3 DNA reads as TGTGCCAGCAGCTCCCGGGACAGGTTACCTTCAGATACGCAGTATTTT.

The rearrangement joins TRBV7-9 to TRBJ1-2, with a possible D match to TRBD1 (5 bases). The germline V gene has CDR1 SEHNR and CDR2 FQNEAQ (reference sequence). This CDR3 is 15 amino acids long. The V end was cut by 5 bases, the J end by 5 bases, with 18 bases between. The CDR3 DNA reads TGTGCCAGCAGCAGCCCGGGGGGGGTAGTGTATGGCTACACCTTC. Translating it yields CASSSPGGVVYGYTF.

V is TRBV5-4 and J is TRBJ2-2; tentative D call: TRBD1 (6 bases). Germline loops: CDR1 SGHNT, CDR2 YYREEE (reference sequence). This CDR3 region has 17 residues. V was cut by 3 bases and J by 2 bases, with 17 bases left in between. The CDR3 spells CASSSRIRTVNTGELFF. The CDR3 DNA follows: TGTGCCAGCAGCTCGAGAATCCGGACAGTCAACACCGGGGAGCTGTTTTTT.